What follows describes a single T cell receptor beta chain. The data belong to a study of blood T cell repertoires in COVID-19. Study overall: The United States, Italy and Spain provided the acute and convalescent COVID-19 samples. PBMCs, B-cell-depleted T cells, or T cells were the source of the cDNA or gDNA that made up the material.

The CDR3 sequence is 15 residues long. CDR1 is GTSNPN and CDR2 is SVGIG in the germline V gene (reference sequence). V was pared by 2 bases and J by 1 base, with 7 bases of the junction left unmatched. The authors' processing: The authors estimated nucleated cell counts from reference gene primer amplification. Clones were sequenced by immunoSEQ multiplex PCR, and TCRdb holds only the in-frame ones, with some missing. The V and J calls and clone size come from that table; D and trimming were worked out from the DNA. The sample has 95,000 to 120,000 clones; about 85% are singletons. The V call is TRBV30, the J call TRBJ1-1, with 7 bases aligning to TRBD1. The receptor's source is a man aged 40-49 years with acute or convalescent COVID-19. Source material: peripheral blood. As DNA, the CDR3 is TGTGCCTGGAGTAGAATGGGACAGTCGAACACTGAAGCTTTCTTT. Its translation: CAWSRMGQSNTEAFF.